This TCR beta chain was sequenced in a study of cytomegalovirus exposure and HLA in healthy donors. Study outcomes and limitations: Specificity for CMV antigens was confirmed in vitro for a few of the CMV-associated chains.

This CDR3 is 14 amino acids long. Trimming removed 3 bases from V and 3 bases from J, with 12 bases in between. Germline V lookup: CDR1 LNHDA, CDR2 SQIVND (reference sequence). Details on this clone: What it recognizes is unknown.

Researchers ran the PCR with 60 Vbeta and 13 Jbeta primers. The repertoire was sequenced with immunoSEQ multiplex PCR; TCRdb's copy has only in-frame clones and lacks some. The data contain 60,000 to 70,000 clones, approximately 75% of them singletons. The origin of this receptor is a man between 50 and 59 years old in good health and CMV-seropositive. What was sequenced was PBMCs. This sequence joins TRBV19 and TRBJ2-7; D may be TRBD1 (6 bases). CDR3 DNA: TGTGCCAGTAGTATCCAGGACAGTGTCTACGAGCAGTACTTC. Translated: CASSIQDSVYEQYF.